Listed below are T cell receptor beta chains from one sample, sequenced in a study of blood T cell repertoires in COVID-19. Clones were read by immunoSEQ multiplex PCR, and TCRdb kept only the in-frame ones, dropping some. The sample holds about 480,000 clones, roughly nine tenths seen once. Sequencing used peripheral blood. The origin of the receptors is a woman in her 50s with COVID-19, enrolled during active disease. Both conserved end residues are trimmed from each CDR3. A D gene is named only where the DNA matches it firmly.

d_call: .
j_call: TRBJ1-2
v_call: TRBV5-1
cdr3_aa: ASSTGDGYT

d_call: .
j_call: TRBJ2-2
v_call: TRBV4-1
cdr3_aa: ASSPRDRTGELF

d_call: .
j_call: TRBJ1-5
v_call: TRBV4-2
cdr3_aa: ASSQEAVNQPQH

d_call: TRBD1
j_call: TRBJ1-1
v_call: TRBV5-5
cdr3_aa: ASSSRQGRTF

d_call: TRBD1
j_call: TRBJ1-5
v_call: TRBV7-9
cdr3_aa: ASSLISGQGANHQPQH

d_call: TRBD2
j_call: TRBJ2-1
v_call: TRBV9
cdr3_aa: ASSVSPTSGGLNEQF

d_call: .
j_call: TRBJ1-6
v_call: TRBV6-5
cdr3_aa: ASSYSRGSNSPLH

d_call: .
j_call: TRBJ1-1
v_call: TRBV6-5
cdr3_aa: ASTPPGYTEAF

d_call: .
j_call: TRBJ1-2
v_call: TRBV21-1
cdr3_aa: ASSKANNVNYGYT

d_call: TRBD2
j_call: TRBJ2-1
v_call: TRBV7-9
cdr3_aa: ASSYPTGGGTYNEQF

d_call: TRBD1
j_call: TRBJ2-7
v_call: TRBV5-1
cdr3_aa: ASSLGRQGIYEQY

d_call: TRBD1
j_call: TRBJ2-7
v_call: TRBV20-1
cdr3_aa: SADRGHEQY

d_call: .
j_call: TRBJ1-2
v_call: TRBV29-1
cdr3_aa: SAATGPGYT

d_call: .
j_call: TRBJ1-5
v_call: TRBV12-3/TRBV12-4
cdr3_aa: ATADLGNQPQH

d_call: .
j_call: TRBJ1-1
v_call: TRBV29-1
cdr3_aa: SVVPRDKAF

d_call: .
j_call: TRBJ1-3
v_call: TRBV12-5
cdr3_aa: ASRPSSGNTIY

d_call: TRBD1
j_call: TRBJ2-7
v_call: TRBV5-4
cdr3_aa: ASSFPDREFSEQY

d_call: TRBD1
j_call: TRBJ2-7
v_call: TRBV27
cdr3_aa: ASGQFGLLVGQGHEQY

d_call: TRBD2
j_call: TRBJ2-1
v_call: TRBV4-1
cdr3_aa: ASSHSLAGRYNEQF

d_call: TRBD1
j_call: TRBJ1-1
v_call: TRBV3-1/TRBV3-2
cdr3_aa: ASSPRQNRGEKAF

d_call: .
j_call: TRBJ1-2
v_call: TRBV30
cdr3_aa: AWGSSDGYT

d_call: TRBD2
j_call: TRBJ2-1
v_call: TRBV27
cdr3_aa: ASTLSGGDHNEQF

d_call: TRBD1
j_call: TRBJ1-1
v_call: TRBV6-5
cdr3_aa: ASSSGPGQGNTEAF

d_call: .
j_call: TRBJ1-2
v_call: TRBV3-1/TRBV3-2
cdr3_aa: ASSQGATGYT

d_call: TRBD1
j_call: TRBJ1-1
v_call: TRBV27
cdr3_aa: ASSWTGINTEAF

d_call: TRBD2
j_call: TRBJ2-3
v_call: TRBV15
cdr3_aa: ATSRDRGATGGTQY

d_call: .
j_call: TRBJ2-3
v_call: TRBV9
cdr3_aa: ASSVGLGPTDTQY

d_call: TRBD2
j_call: TRBJ2-2
v_call: TRBV28
cdr3_aa: ASSLAGPNTGELF

d_call: .
j_call: TRBJ1-2
v_call: TRBV4-1
cdr3_aa: ASSQAQDSLGHLYGYT

d_call: TRBD1
j_call: TRBJ1-2
v_call: TRBV2
cdr3_aa: ASSEARGQGIYGYT

d_call: .
j_call: TRBJ2-7
v_call: TRBV5-1
cdr3_aa: ASRSTHGSSSQNYEQY

d_call: TRBD2
j_call: TRBJ2-1
v_call: TRBV28
cdr3_aa: ASSRRTSGYNEQF

d_call: TRBD1
j_call: TRBJ2-1
v_call: TRBV6-5
cdr3_aa: ASRLPGQGDNEQF

d_call: .
j_call: TRBJ1-1
v_call: TRBV13
cdr3_aa: ASSLSGLNTEAF

d_call: .
j_call: TRBJ1-2
v_call: TRBV19
cdr3_aa: ASSSVQGSYGYT

d_call: .
j_call: TRBJ2-7
v_call: TRBV7-9
cdr3_aa: ASSPPGSYEQY

d_call: .
j_call: TRBJ2-7
v_call: TRBV5-4
cdr3_aa: ASSLARGYEQY

d_call: .
j_call: TRBJ1-4
v_call: TRBV5-1
cdr3_aa: ASTPSGGLYEKLF

d_call: TRBD1
j_call: TRBJ1-6
v_call: TRBV12-5
cdr3_aa: ASASGQGNSPLH

d_call: TRBD2
j_call: TRBJ2-1
v_call: TRBV30
cdr3_aa: AWSRSGGGYNEQF

d_call: .
j_call: TRBJ2-3
v_call: TRBV12-3/TRBV12-4
cdr3_aa: ASSSSSTDTQY

d_call: .
j_call: TRBJ1-4
v_call: TRBV5-8
cdr3_aa: ASSGGGLGRANEKLF

d_call: .
j_call: TRBJ2-2
v_call: TRBV27
cdr3_aa: ASSLSYIGELF

d_call: TRBD1
j_call: TRBJ2-1
v_call: TRBV11-2
cdr3_aa: ASSVDRGRQVNEQF

d_call: .
j_call: TRBJ2-7
v_call: TRBV30
cdr3_aa: AWSWRDEQY

d_call: .
j_call: TRBJ1-5
v_call: TRBV2
cdr3_aa: ASSEALLWERRKGQPQH

d_call: TRBD2
j_call: TRBJ2-7
v_call: TRBV7-9
cdr3_aa: ASSLLAGGEQY

d_call: .
j_call: TRBJ2-7
v_call: TRBV5-6
cdr3_aa: ASSPESSYEQY

d_call: .
j_call: TRBJ1-1
v_call: TRBV6-6
cdr3_aa: ASSYRDTRAEAF

d_call: .
j_call: TRBJ1-5
v_call: TRBV7-9
cdr3_aa: ASSLDSRLNQPQH

d_call: TRBD1
j_call: TRBJ2-7
v_call: TRBV14
cdr3_aa: ASSQGGGTYEQY

d_call: TRBD2
j_call: TRBJ2-2
v_call: TRBV24-1
cdr3_aa: ATSGATSGEGELF

d_call: .
j_call: TRBJ1-2
v_call: TRBV5-4
cdr3_aa: ASSLETGYT